This TCR beta chain stems from a study of identical twins. V lost 2 bases to trimming and J lost 4 bases; unmatched junction nucleotides: 7. This CDR3 comprises 16 residues. CDR1 and CDR2 (germline): MNHEY, SVGEGT. TCRdb recomputed calls from the 5' RACE reads with MiXCR, one row per CDR3 protein. Of 1.5 million to 2 million distinct CDR3 sequences listed, less than 35% are singletons. This clonotype was found a few times. This chain uses TRBV6-2 or TRBV6-3 with TRBJ1-2; 10 nucleotides line up with TRBD1. This TCR came from a newborn girl in good health. The sample taken for sequencing was cord blood. The CDR3 region has the DNA TGTGCCAGCAGTTACCCCCGGACAGGGGGATCCTATGGCTACACCTTC. This gives the protein CASSYPRTGGSYGYTF.